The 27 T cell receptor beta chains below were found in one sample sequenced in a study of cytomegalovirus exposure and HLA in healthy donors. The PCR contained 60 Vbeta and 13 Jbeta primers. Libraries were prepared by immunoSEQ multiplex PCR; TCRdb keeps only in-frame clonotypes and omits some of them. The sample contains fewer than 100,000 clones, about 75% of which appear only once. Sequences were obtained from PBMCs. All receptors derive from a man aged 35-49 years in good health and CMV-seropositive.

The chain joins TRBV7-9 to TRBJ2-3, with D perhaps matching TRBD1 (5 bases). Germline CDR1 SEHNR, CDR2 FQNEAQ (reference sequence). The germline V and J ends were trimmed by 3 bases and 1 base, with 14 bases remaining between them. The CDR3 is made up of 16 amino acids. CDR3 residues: CASSFRRASGTDTQYF. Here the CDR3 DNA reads TGTGCCAGCAGCTTTCGCAGGGCCAGTGGCACAGATACGCAGTATTTT.

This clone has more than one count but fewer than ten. CDR3 coding DNA: TGTGCCAGCAGTTTTTCTCTGGGACCGGGGGGTTCACCCCTCCACTTT. Translation gives CASSFSLGPGGSPLHF. The chain combines TRBV27 with TRBJ1-6; a weak D match, TRBD1 (5 bases). The ends were cut back, 3 bases at V and 9 bases at J, with 18 bases in the middle. This CDR3 has 16 amino acids. Germline values: CDR1 MNHEY, CDR2 SMNVEV (reference sequence).

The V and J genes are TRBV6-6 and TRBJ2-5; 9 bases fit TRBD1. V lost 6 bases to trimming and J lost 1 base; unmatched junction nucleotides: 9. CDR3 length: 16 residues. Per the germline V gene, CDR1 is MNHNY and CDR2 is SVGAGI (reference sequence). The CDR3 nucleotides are TGTGCCAGCAGAACCTCGGGACAGGGAGGCCAAGAGACCCAGTACTTC. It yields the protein CASRTSGQGGQETQYF.

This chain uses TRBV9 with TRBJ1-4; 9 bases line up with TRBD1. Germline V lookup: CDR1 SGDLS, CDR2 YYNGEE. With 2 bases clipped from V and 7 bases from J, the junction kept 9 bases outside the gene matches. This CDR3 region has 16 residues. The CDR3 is CASSVDLATGGEKLFF. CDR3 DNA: TGTGCCAGCAGCGTCGACCTTGCGACAGGGGGTGAAAAACTGTTTTTT.

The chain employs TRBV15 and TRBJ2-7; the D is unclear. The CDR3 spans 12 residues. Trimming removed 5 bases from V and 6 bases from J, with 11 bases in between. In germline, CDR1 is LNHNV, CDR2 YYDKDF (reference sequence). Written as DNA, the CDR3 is TGTGCCACCAGCCCCGACACCCTCGAGCAGTACTTC. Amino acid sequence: CATSPDTLEQYF.

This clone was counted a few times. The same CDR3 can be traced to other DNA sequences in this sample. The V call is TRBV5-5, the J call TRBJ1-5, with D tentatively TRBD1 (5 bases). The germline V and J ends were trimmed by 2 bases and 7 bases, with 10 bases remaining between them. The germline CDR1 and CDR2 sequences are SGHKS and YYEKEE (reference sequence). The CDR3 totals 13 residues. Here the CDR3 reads CASSFQGRQPQHF. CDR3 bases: TGTGCCAGCAGCTTTCAGGGAAGGCAGCCCCAGCATTTT.

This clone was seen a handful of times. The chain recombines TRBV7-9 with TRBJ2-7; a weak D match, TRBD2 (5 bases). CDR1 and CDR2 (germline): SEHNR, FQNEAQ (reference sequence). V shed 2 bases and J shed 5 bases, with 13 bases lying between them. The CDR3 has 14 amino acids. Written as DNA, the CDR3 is TGTGCCAGCAGCTTAAGAGGGAGTGGGAACGAGCAGTACTTC. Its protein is CASSLRGSGNEQYF.

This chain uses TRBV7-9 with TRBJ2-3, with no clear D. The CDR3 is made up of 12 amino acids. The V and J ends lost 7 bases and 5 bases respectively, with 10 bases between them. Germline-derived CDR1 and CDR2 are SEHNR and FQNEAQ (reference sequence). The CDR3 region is CASTPRRDTQYF. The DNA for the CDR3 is TGTGCCAGCACCCCCCGCAGAGATACGCAGTATTTT.

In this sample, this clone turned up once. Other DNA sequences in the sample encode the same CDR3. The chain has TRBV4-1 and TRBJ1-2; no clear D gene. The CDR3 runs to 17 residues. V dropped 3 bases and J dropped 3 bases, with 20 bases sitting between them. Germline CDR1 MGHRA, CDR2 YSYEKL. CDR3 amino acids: CASSQAMGGPGDYGYTF. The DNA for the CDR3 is TGCGCCAGCAGCCAGGCCATGGGAGGCCCGGGTGACTATGGCTACACCTTC.

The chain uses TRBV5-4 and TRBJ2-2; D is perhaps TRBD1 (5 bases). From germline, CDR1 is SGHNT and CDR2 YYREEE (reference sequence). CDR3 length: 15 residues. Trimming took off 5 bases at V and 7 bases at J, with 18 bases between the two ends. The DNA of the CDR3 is TGTGCCAGCAGTGGGCCAGGGTTCTATGGCGGGGAGCTGTTTTTT. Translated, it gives CASSGPGFYGGELFF.

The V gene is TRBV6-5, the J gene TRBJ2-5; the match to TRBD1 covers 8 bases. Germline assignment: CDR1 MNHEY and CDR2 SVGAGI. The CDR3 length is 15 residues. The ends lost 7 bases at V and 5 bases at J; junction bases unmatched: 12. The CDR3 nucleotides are TGTGCCAGCAAGCGTGGGACAGGAGATTTGGAGACCCAGTACTTC. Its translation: CASKRGTGDLETQYF.

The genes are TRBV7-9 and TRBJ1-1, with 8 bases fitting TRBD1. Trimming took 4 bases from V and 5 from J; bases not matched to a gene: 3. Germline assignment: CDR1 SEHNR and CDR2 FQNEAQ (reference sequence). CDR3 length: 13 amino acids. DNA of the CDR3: TGTGCCAGCAGCTACACAGGGGGGACTGAAGCTTTCTTT. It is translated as CASSYTGGTEAFF.

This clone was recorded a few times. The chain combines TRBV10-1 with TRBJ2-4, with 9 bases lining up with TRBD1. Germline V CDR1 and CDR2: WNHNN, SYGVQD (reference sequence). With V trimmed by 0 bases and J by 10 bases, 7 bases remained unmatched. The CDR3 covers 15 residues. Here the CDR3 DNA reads TGCGCCAGCAGTGAGTCTACCGGACAGGGGAGAATTCAGTACTTC. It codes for CASSESTGQGRIQYF.

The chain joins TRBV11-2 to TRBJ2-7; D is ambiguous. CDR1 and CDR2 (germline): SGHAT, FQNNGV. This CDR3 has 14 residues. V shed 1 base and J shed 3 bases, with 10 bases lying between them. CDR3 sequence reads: CASSLGAGLYEQYF. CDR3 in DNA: TGTGCCAGCAGCTTAGGCGCAGGCCTCTACGAGCAGTACTTC. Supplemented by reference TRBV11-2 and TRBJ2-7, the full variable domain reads EAGVAQSPRYKIIEKRQSVAFWCNPISGHATLYWYQQILGQGPKLLIQFQNNGVVDDSQLPKDRFSAERLKGVDSTLKIQPAKLEDSAVYLCASSLGAGLYEQYFGPGTRLTVT.

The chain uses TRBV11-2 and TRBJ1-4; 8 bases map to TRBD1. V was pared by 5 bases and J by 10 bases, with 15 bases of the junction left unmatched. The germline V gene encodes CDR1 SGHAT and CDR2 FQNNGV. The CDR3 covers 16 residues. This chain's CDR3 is CASSPSPAGGGGKLFF. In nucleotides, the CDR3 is TGTGCCAGCAGCCCTTCCCCCGCAGGGGGCGGTGGAAAACTGTTTTTT.

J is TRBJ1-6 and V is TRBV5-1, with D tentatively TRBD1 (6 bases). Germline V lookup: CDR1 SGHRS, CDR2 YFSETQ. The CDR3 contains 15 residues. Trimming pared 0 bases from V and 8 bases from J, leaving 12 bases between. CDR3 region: CASSLAARTDSPLHF. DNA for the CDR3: TGCGCCAGCAGCTTGGCGGCCAGGACAGATTCACCCCTCCACTTT.

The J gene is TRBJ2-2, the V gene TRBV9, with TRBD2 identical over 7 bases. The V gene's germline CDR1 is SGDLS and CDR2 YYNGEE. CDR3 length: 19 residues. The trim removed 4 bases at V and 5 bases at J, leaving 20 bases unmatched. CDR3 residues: CASSPLGGGKGTTTGELFF. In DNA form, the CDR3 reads TGTGCCAGCAGCCCACTGGGGGGGGGAAAAGGGACGACTACCGGGGAGCTGTTTTTT.

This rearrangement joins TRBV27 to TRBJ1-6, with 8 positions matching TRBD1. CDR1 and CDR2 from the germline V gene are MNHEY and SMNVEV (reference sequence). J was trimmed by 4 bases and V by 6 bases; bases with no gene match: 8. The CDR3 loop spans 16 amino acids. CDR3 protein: CASRQGQGTYNSPLHF. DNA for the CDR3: TGTGCCAGCAGACAAGGACAGGGAACATATAATTCACCCCTCCACTTT.

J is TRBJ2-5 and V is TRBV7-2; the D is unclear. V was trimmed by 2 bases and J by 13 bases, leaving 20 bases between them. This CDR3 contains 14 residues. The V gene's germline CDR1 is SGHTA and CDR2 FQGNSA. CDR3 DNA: TGTGCCAGCAGCTTATCCTCGCGGCGGCACGATCCGTACTTC. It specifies CASSLSSRRHDPYF.

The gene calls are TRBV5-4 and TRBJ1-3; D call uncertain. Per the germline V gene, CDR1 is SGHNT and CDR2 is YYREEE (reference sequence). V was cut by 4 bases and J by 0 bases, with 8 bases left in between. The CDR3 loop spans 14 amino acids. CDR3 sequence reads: CASSEQSSGNTIYF. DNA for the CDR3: TGTGCCAGCAGCGAACAGAGCTCTGGAAACACCATATATTTT. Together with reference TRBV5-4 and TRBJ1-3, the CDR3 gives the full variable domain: ETGVTQSPTHLIKTRGQQVTLRCSSQSGHNTVSWYQQALGQGPQFIFQYYREEENGRGNFPPRFSGLQFPNYSSELNVNALELDDSALYLCASSEQSSGNTIYFGEGSWLTVV.

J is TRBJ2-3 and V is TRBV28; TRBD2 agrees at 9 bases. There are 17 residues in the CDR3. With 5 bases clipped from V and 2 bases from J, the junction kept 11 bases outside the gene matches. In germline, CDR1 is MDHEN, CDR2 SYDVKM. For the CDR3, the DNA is TGTGCCAGCAGTCCCGGGACTAGCAAGAGAAACACAGATACGCAGTATTTT. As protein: CASSPGTSKRNTDTQYF.

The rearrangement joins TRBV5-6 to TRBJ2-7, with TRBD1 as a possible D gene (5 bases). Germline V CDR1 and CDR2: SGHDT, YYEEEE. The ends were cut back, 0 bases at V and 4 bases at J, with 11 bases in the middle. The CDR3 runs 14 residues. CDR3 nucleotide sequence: TGTGCCAGCAGCTTGGGGACAACCCCTTACGAGCAGTACTTC. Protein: CASSLGTTPYEQYF.

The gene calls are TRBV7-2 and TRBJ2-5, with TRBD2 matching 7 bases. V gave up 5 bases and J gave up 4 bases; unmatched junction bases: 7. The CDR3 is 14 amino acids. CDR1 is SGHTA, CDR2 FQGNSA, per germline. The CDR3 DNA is TGTGCCAGCAGCGCCCCACCGGGAGGAGAGACCCAGTACTTC. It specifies CASSAPPGGETQYF.

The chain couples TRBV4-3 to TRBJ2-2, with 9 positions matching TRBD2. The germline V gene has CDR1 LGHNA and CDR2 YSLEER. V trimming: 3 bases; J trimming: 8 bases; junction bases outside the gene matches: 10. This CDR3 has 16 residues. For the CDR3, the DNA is TGCGCCAGCAGCCAGACGGGACTAGCCCTCGGTGGGGAGCTGTTTTTT. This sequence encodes CASSQTGLALGGELFF.

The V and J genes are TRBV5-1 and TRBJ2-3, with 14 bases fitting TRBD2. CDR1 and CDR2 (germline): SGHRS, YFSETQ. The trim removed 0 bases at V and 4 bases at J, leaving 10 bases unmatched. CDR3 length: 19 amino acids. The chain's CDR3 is CASSLGLAGGRKSPDTQYF. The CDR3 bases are TGCGCCAGCAGCTTGGGACTAGCGGGGGGGCGTAAATCGCCAGATACGCAGTATTTT.

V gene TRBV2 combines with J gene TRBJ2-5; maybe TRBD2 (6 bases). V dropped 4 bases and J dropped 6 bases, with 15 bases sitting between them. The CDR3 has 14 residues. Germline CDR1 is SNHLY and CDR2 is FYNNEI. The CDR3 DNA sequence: TGTGCCAGCAGTGCCCCCGTGGGGGGACAGACCCAGTACTTC. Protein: CASSAPVGGQTQYF.

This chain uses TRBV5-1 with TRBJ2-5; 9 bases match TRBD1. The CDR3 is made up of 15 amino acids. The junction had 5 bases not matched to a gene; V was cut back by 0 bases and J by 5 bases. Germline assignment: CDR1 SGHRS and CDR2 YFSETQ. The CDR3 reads CASSLGDGQGETQYF. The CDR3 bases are TGCGCCAGCAGCTTGGGGGACGGACAGGGGGAGACCCAGTACTTC.